This T cell receptor (beta chain) was documented in a study of Tregs in tolerant kidney transplant recipients (dated by TCRdb to between 2018 and 2020). Background on the whole study: The transplants used related donors with nonmyeloablative bone marrow transplantation, and mixed chimerism in the human trials was transient. The study applied TCRbeta sequencing to find donor-specific regulatory T cells before combined kidney and bone marrow transplantation and then followed those same cells after transplant.

Regarding this clone: Its target antigen remains unknown. No base quality values were provided; no much bigger clone lies one nucleotide off.

The time point label corresponds to: blood sample drawn before combined kidney and bone marrow transplant. Unstimulated Tregs (CD4+CD25+CD127-), CD4+ non-Tregs (CD4+CD25-), CD4 and CD8 cells were FACS-sorted from thawed PBMCs. Thawed PBMCs were rested overnight at 37 degrees C with roughly 200 IU/ml IL-2 before Treg sorting. Several combined kidney and bone marrow transplant recipients from the ITN036ST trial were included as patients, and samples were available only from these trial subjects. Healthy control blood was processed by Ficoll density gradient to PBMCs and cryopreserved; patient PBMCs were collected before and after transplant. Overall study outcomes, separate from this receptor: Biological reproducibility was not directly assessed, although technical replication error appeared to be minimal. Expanding Tregs with activated donor B cells appeared to identify the most biologically relevant and donor-specific TCRbeta repertoire. Donor-specific Treg expansion was found to exceed global Treg expansion in tolerant patients, suggesting antigen-driven rather than nonspecific expansion. Because the study included only a small number of patients, the results must be confirmed in larger populations and under other immunosuppression protocols. Because the PCR primers were changed over time for some patients, nucleotide-level comparison could not be performed across the samples from those patients.

For TCRbeta CDR3 sequencing, genomic DNA from the sorted cells was extracted using the QIAGEN DNeasy Blood and Tissue Kit. Through immunoSEQ, high-throughput TCRbeta CDR3 sequencing was done commercially, including PCR amplification with internal controls and bias correction. Under the source paper's analysis protocol: Unique productive TCRbeta sequences were defined by CDR3 nucleotide sequence where primers matched, and otherwise by CDR3 amino acid sequence together with Vbeta and Jbeta genes. To correct sorting error, sequences shared between sorted populations at a frequency ratio of 2:1 or less were removed; the rest were assigned to the higher population. Sequences were defined as donor-reactive when expanded at least 5-fold in CFSE-low cells versus unstimulated cells and present at a frequency of at least 0.01% in CFSE-low cells. Repertoire divergence was quantified by Jensen-Shannon divergence calculated from the top 100 TCRbeta sequences ranked by frequency. For any sample with multiple sequencing runs, sorting error was corrected in each run separately before the runs were pooled. TCRdb took this table from immuneACCESS and kept in-frame rearrangements with V and J called. Such tables lack part of the clones; where checked against another copy, unresolved V genes explain under half of the gap, and the rest is unexplained. V, J and clone size derive from that table, while D and trimming were established from the DNA sequence. The sample table shows about 15,000 clones, and 80% are seen once. 1.5% to 2% of the sample is taken by the ten largest.

The V end gives up 5 bases and the J end 7 bases, leaving 5 bases in the junction not matched to a gene. Sequences MDHEN (CDR1) and SYDVKM (CDR2) are obtained from the germline V gene. From the cysteine through the phenylalanine, the CDR3 covers 14 amino acids. Left in the record is the CDR3 DNA by itself, 42 bases read in frame from the first base. The source material was Tregs from blood, sampled before the transplant. This TCR was sampled from a human donor who received a combined kidney and bone marrow transplant. Recombination connected TRBV28 to TRBJ1-2, and TRBD1 aligns with 12 junction nucleotides. The CDR3 is CASSARDRGLGYTF. The DNA reads as follows: TGTGCCAGCAGTGCCCGGGACAGGGGGCTTGGCTACACCTTC.